This T cell receptor (beta chain) appears in the sequencing data of a study of siplizumab effects on memory and regulatory T cells. Broader study findings: Contribution to the alloresponse seemed major for naive T cells, which also seemed more diverse than memory cells.

The repertoire was sequenced with immunoSEQ multiplex PCR; TCRdb's copy has only in-frame clones and lacks some. The sample lists about 63,000 clones, approximately 87% occurring once. Concerning this clone itself: Its specificity is not known.

The germline CDR1 and CDR2 sequences are LNHDA and SQIVND (reference sequence). The CDR3 is 16 residues long. The ends lost 5 bases at V and 4 bases at J; junction bases unmatched: 12. This TCR was sampled from a human donor in good health. This chain uses TRBV19 with TRBJ2-5, with 8 positions matching TRBD2. The specimen was memory CD4+ T cells sorted from blood. The CDR3 DNA follows: TGTGCCAGTAGTCCCGGACTAGCCCGGGGCAGAGAGACCCAGTACTTC. It codes for CASSPGLARGRETQYF.